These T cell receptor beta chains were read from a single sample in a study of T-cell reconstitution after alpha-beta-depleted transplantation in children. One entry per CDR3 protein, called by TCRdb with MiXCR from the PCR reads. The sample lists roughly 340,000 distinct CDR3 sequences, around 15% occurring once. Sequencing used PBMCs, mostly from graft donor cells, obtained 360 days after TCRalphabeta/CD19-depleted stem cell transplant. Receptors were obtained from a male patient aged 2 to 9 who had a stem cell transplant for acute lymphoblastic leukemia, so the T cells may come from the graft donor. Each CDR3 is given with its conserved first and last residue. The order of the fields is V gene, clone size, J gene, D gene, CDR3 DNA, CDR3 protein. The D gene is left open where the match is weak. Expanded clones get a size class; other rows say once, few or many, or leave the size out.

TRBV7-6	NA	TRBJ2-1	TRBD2	TGTGCCAGCAGCCGTCCGGGACTAGCGGACTACAATGAGCAGTTCTTC	CASSRPGLADYNEQFF
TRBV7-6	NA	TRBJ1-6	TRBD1	TGTGCCAGCAGCCCAGAGAGGGGGCATGCCCTCCACTTT	CASSPERGHALHF
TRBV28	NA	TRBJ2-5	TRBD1	TGTGCCAGCAGTAAACGGGACAGAATGTACCAAGAGACCCAGTACTTC	CASSKRDRMYQETQYF
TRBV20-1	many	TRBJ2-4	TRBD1	TGCAGTGCAATCGGGACAGGGCTAGCCAAAAACATTCAGTACTTC	CSAIGTGLAKNIQYF
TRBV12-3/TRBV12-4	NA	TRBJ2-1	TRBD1	TGTGCCAGCAGTTCTCCTCGGACAGGCAATGAGCAGTTCTTC	CASSSPRTGNEQFF
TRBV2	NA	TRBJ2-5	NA	TGTGCCAGCCAGGAGTTTACGACCCAGTACTTC	CASQEFTTQYF
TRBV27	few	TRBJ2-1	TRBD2	TGTGCCAGCAGTTTAAAGGCACCCGGGACTAGCGGGAAGAGCTCCTACAATGAGCAGTTCTTC	CASSLKAPGTSGKSSYNEQFF
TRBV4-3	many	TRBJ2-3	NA	TGCGCCAGCAGCCAAGATGGGGGGGCCGTCACAGATACGCAGTATTTT	CASSQDGGAVTDTQYF
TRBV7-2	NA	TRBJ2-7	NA	TGTGCCAGCAGCTTTGGGTATCTCTACGAGCAGTACTTC	CASSFGYLYEQYF
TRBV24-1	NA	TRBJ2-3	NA	TGTGCCACCAGTGATTCGTCGTTCTCAGATACGCAGTATTTT	CATSDSSFSDTQYF
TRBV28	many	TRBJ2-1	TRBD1	TGTGCCAGCAGTTTATGGACAGGGGGCTCCTACAATGAGCAGTTCTTC	CASSLWTGGSYNEQFF
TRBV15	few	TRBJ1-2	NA	TGTGCCACCAGCAGAGATCGGCTGAACTATGGCTACACCTTC	CATSRDRLNYGYTF
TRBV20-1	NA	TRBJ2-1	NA	TGCAGTGCTAGTTTTACATGGACGGTTACTGAGCAGTTCTTC	CSASFTWTVTEQFF
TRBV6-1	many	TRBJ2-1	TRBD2	TGTGCCAGCAGTGGACTAGCGGCAAGCTCCTACAATGAGCAGTTCTTC	CASSGLAASSYNEQFF
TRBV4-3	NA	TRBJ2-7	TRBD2	TGCGCCAGCAGCCAAGATATAGGACTAGCGGGAGGAGACTCCTACGAGCAGTACTTC	CASSQDIGLAGGDSYEQYF
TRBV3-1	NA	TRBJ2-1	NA	TGTGCCAGCAGCCAAGAAGGTTTCAGGGGAAGGTCCTACAATGAGCAGTTCTTC	CASSQEGFRGRSYNEQFF
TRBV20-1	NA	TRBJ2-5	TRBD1	TGCAGTGCTACGGTCGACAGGGCCTCCCAAGAGACCCAGTACTTC	CSATVDRASQETQYF
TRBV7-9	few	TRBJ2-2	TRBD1	TGTGCCAGCAGCTTAGCGCCGGACAGGGAAAACTGGGAGCTGTTTTTT	CASSLAPDRENWELFF
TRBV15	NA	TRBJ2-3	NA	TGTGCCACCAGCAGAGAGCACATGGAGGCAGATACGCAGTATTTT	CATSREHMEADTQYF
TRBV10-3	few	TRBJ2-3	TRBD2	TGTGCCACCCGGACTAGCGGAAGCACAGATACGCAGTATTTT	CATRTSGSTDTQYF
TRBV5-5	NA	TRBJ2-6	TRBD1	TGTGCCAGCAGCTCTACAGGGGTGGGGGCCAACGTCCTGACTTTC	CASSSTGVGANVLTF
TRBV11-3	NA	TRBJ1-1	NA	TGTGCCAGCAGTGAAGGACGGACGAACACTGAAGCTTTCTTT	CASSEGRTNTEAFF
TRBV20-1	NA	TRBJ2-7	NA	TGCAGTGCCCCGGGTGGAGGCCCATCCTCCTACGAGCAGTACTTC	CSAPGGGPSSYEQYF
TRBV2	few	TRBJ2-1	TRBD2	TGTGCCAGCAGTGACCTAGCGGGGTACAATGAGCAGTTCTTC	CASSDLAGYNEQFF
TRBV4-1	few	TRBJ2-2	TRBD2	TGCGCCAGCAGCCATTGGACTAGCGGGTCTGGGGAGCTGTTTTTT	CASSHWTSGSGELFF
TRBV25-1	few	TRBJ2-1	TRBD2	TGTGCCAGCAGTGACTATAGCGGGAGGCTCTACAATGAGCAGTTCTTC	CASSDYSGRLYNEQFF
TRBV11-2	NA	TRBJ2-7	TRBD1	TGTGCCAGCAGCTCACCACAGGGGTTCCCCTCCTACGAGCAGTACTTC	CASSSPQGFPSYEQYF
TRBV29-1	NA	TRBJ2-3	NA	TGCAGCGTTGGTGAGGGGACAGATACGCAGTATTTT	CSVGEGTDTQYF
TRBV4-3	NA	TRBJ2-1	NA	TGCGCCAGCAGCCAAGATACGTCCGGGACCGTGGCTATTGAGCAGTTCTTC	CASSQDTSGTVAIEQFF
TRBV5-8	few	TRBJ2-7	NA	TGTGCCAGCAGCTTGGCACAGTTCTACGAGCAGTACTTC	CASSLAQFYEQYF
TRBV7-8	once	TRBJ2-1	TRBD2	TGTGCCAGCAGCCCCCGGAGGACTAGCGGGGAGCAGTTCTTC	CASSPRRTSGEQFF
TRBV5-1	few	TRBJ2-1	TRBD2	TGCGCCAGCAGCTGGCTACTAGCGGGGGGGGAGTACAATGAGCAGTTCTTC	CASSWLLAGGEYNEQFF
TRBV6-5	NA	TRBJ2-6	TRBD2	TGTGCCAGCAGTTACGGGGCTAGCGGGATTAGCTCTGGGGCCAACGTCCTGACTTTC	CASSYGASGISSGANVLTF
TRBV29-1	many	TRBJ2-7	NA	TGCAGCTCTCGACCGGGACGGTACTACGAGCAGTACTTC	CSSRPGRYYEQYF
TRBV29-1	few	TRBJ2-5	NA	TGCAGCGTTTCAGGGAGACATGCTCAAGAGACCCAGTACTTC	CSVSGRHAQETQYF
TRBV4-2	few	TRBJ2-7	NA	TGTGCCAGCAGCCAAGATTCGGCCCCATCCTACGAGCAGTACTTC	CASSQDSAPSYEQYF
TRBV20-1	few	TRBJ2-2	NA	TGCAGTGCTAGATTCGGGATCCCGAACACCGGGGAGCTGTTTTTT	CSARFGIPNTGELFF
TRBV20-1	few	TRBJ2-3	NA	TGCAGTGCTAGCTCAGATACGCAGTATTTT	CSASSDTQYF
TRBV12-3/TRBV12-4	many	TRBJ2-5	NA	TGTGCCAGCAGTTTAGCCGACGGCCAAGAGACCCAGTACTTC	CASSLADGQETQYF
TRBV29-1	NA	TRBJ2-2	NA	TGCAGCGTTGTGATAGACTCAACACCCACCGGGGAGCTGTTTTTT	CSVVIDSTPTGELFF
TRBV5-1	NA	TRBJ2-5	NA	TGCGCCAGCAAAATCCCCACGGGGGCTGGACAAGAGACCCAGTACTTC	CASKIPTGAGQETQYF
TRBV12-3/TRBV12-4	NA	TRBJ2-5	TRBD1	TGTGCCAGCAGTCACTGGACAGGGAAGAATGTAGAGACCCAGTACTTC	CASSHWTGKNVETQYF
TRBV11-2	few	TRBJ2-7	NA	TGTGCCAGCAGCTTAAGTGTCGGCGTTCTCGAGCAGTACTTC	CASSLSVGVLEQYF
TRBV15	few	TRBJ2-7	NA	TGTGCCACCAGCAGAGACAGGGTGTACGAGCAGTACTTC	CATSRDRVYEQYF
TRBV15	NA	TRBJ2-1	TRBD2	TGTGCCACCAGCAGACCGGGACTAGCGGGAGGGCCTTTTAGCAATGAGCAGTTCTTC	CATSRPGLAGGPFSNEQFF